The rows below give T cell receptor beta chains drawn from one sample of a study of blood T cells in healthy people across ages. MiXCR, applied by TCRdb to the 5' RACE reads, yields one record per CDR3 protein. The data hold 1.2 million to 1.5 million distinct CDR3 sequences, with 45% to 70% observed a single time. The sample was blood. These receptors were taken from a man aged 18 to 30 in good health. Each CDR3 is given with its conserved first and last residue. Fields, in order: V gene, J gene, CDR3 protein.

v_call: TRBV4-2; j_call: TRBJ2-3; cdr3_aa: CASSRLVASDTQYF
v_call: TRBV28; j_call: TRBJ2-5; cdr3_aa: CASSFNYYQYF
v_call: TRBV20-1; j_call: TRBJ1-1; cdr3_aa: CSARGTSGIPEAFF
v_call: TRBV20-1; j_call: TRBJ1-4; cdr3_aa: CSAREGGREKLFF
v_call: TRBV29-1; j_call: TRBJ2-1; cdr3_aa: CSTLGGTLSGEQFF
v_call: TRBV7-9; j_call: TRBJ2-1; cdr3_aa: CASSSSASGVYNEQFF
v_call: TRBV29-1; j_call: TRBJ2-7; cdr3_aa: CSAKVVPGNEQYF
v_call: TRBV15; j_call: .; cdr3_aa: CATSRDAPPDEQYF
v_call: TRBV20-1; j_call: TRBJ2-2; cdr3_aa: CSARDERGGKTGELFF
v_call: TRBV27; j_call: TRBJ2-7; cdr3_aa: CASSLSEVGSGEQYF
v_call: TRBV9; j_call: TRBJ1-1; cdr3_aa: CASSSQGAVEAFF
v_call: TRBV25-1; j_call: TRBJ2-1; cdr3_aa: CASSEFVRMDRAVEQFF
v_call: TRBV4-1; j_call: TRBJ2-5; cdr3_aa: CASSFTPGHTVLETQYF
v_call: TRBV7-2; j_call: TRBJ2-3; cdr3_aa: CASSTAVSVGTDTQYF
v_call: TRBV20-1; j_call: TRBJ2-3; cdr3_aa: CSATRRLAGGGTDTQYF
v_call: TRBV4-3; j_call: TRBJ1-2; cdr3_aa: CASSQDLVDPSYGYTF
v_call: TRBV6-2/TRBV6-3; j_call: .; cdr3_aa: CASSHLRLAGVETQYF
v_call: TRBV21-1; j_call: TRBJ1-2; cdr3_aa: CASSPPGQVDGYTF
v_call: TRBV4-2; j_call: TRBJ2-7; cdr3_aa: CASSPGVGRRYEQYF
v_call: TRBV6-5; j_call: TRBJ2-7; cdr3_aa: CASSLRTGGINEQYF
v_call: TRBV20-1; j_call: TRBJ2-5; cdr3_aa: CSASWYGSPVRETQYF
v_call: TRBV7-2; j_call: TRBJ2-5; cdr3_aa: CASSYLSGNEQYF
v_call: TRBV2; j_call: .; cdr3_aa: CASSQWWDEQYF
v_call: TRBV4-1; j_call: TRBJ1-2; cdr3_aa: CASSQQHRTDDPGYTF
v_call: TRBV20-1; j_call: TRBJ2-1; cdr3_aa: CSARGIKSVAADVSYNEQFF
v_call: TRBV12-3/TRBV12-4; j_call: TRBJ1-1; cdr3_aa: CASSFYRGEAFF
v_call: TRBV4-1; j_call: TRBJ2-3; cdr3_aa: CASSQAAGPSTDTQYF